These 4 T cell receptor beta chains originate from one sample sequenced in a study of cytomegalovirus exposure and HLA in healthy donors. Sequenced by immunoSEQ multiplex PCR; TCRdb stores in-frame clones only, minus some. Of 150,000 to 200,000 clones listed, 84% are singletons. The sequencing input was PBMCs. Receptors originate from a man younger than 35 in good health and CMV-seropositive.

The genes are TRBV27 and TRBJ2-7; 11 bases are shared with TRBD2. Looked up from germline, CDR1 is MNHEY and CDR2 is SMNVEV (reference sequence). The CDR3 totals 14 residues. The junction had 6 bases not matched to a gene; V was cut back by 8 bases and J by 3 bases. Here the CDR3 DNA reads TGTGCCAGCGCCTCGGGGACTAGCGGCTACGAGCAGTACTTC. This encodes CASASGTSGYEQYF.

The V gene is TRBV4-3, the J gene TRBJ2-1, with 10 bases lining up with TRBD2. The germline gives CDR1 LGHNA, CDR2 YSLEER. This CDR3 contains 17 residues. V was pared by 0 bases and J by 2 bases, with 4 bases of the junction left unmatched. The chain's CDR3 is CASSQETSGTAYNEQFF. CDR3 sequence (DNA): TGCGCCAGCAGCCAAGAAACTAGCGGGACTGCCTACAATGAGCAGTTCTTC.

The genes are TRBV2 and TRBJ2-2, with D uncertain. V gave up 1 base and J gave up 5 bases, with 11 bases separating them. The CDR3 has 15 residues. CDR1 is SNHLY, CDR2 FYNNEI, per germline. This CDR3 reads CASSEGLVGTGELFF. The CDR3 DNA sequence: TGTGCCAGCAGTGAAGGTCTAGTTGGAACCGGGGAGCTGTTTTTT.

This clone was recorded a few times. This chain connects TRBV5-6 to TRBJ1-2; the D gene is possibly TRBD1 (6 bases). The CDR3 has 14 residues. Germline V gene data show CDR1 as SGHDT and CDR2 as YYEEEE. The V end lost 2 bases, the J end lost 5 bases, and 13 bases lay between the germline ends. The CDR3 DNA reads as TGTGCCAGCAGCTTAATGGGGGCTGGGTATGGCTACACCTTC. It translates to CASSLMGAGYGYTF.